This TCR beta chain was recorded in a study of blood T cells in healthy people across ages. Study-level points and caveats: Per million T cells, TCR beta diversity dropped about linearly as age rose. A strong correlation was seen between TCR beta diversity and naive T cell percentage.

A sample-barcoded 5' primer and a J-beta primer mix were used in a second PCR of about 6 to 12 cycles. A template-switch adaptor containing 12 random nucleotides labeled each cDNA molecule. TCRdb reprocessed the 5' RACE reads with MiXCR, giving one entry per CDR3 protein. The table has some 1.6 million distinct CDR3 sequences, about 32% seen once; the top ten hold approximately 11%. This clonotype appeared a few times. Antigen: not known. CDR3 length: 11 amino acids. CDR1 and CDR2 (germline): LGHDT, YNNKEL (reference sequence). Trimming took 6 bases from V and 11 from J; bases not matched to a gene: 5.

Sequencing used blood. J is TRBJ1-1 and V is TRBV3-1; 8 positions match TRBD1. The TCR sequence derives from a woman in her 30s in good health. CDR3 in amino acids: CASSEQGAAFF. The CDR3 nucleotides read TGTGCCAGCAGTGAGCAGGGGGCCGCTTTCTTT.